These T cell receptor beta chains were read from a single sample in a study of blood T cell repertoires in COVID-19. Clones were read by immunoSEQ multiplex PCR, and TCRdb kept only the in-frame ones, dropping some. The sample holds roughly 430,000 clones, roughly 86% seen once. Sequencing input: PBMCs or T cells enriched from blood (not recorded which). All receptors derive from a woman aged 40 to 49 with acute COVID-19. CDR3s include the opening cysteine and the closing phenylalanine or tryptophan. D genes are given only for firm matches. Size tells how often a clone was seen (once, few, many) or the class of an expanded clone, and some rows leave it out.

clone_size j_call d_call v_call cdr3_aa cdr3_nt
NA TRBJ1-2 NA TRBV5-1 CASSLSGARYGYTF TGCGCCAGCAGCTTGAGTGGGGCGCGCTATGGCTACACCTTC
NA TRBJ1-2 TRBD1 TRBV10-3 CAISEPKDRGTEPNYGYTF TGTGCCATCAGTGAACCCAAAGACCGGGGGACAGAGCCTAACTATGGCTACACCTTC
NA TRBJ1-2 TRBD1 TRBV20-1 CSAPDRAGYTF TGCAGTGCCCCTGACAGGGCTGGCTACACCTTC
NA TRBJ1-1 NA TRBV29-1 CSVVREANTEAFF TGCAGCGTTGTCAGGGAAGCGAACACTGAAGCTTTCTTT
NA TRBJ2-1 TRBD1 TRBV5-6 CASSWDRGTNEQFF TGTGCCAGCAGCTGGGACAGGGGGACCAATGAGCAGTTCTTC
NA TRBJ2-7 TRBD1 TRBV3-1/TRBV3-2 CASSQAGQGYEQYF TGTGCCAGCAGCCAGGCGGGACAGGGCTACGAGCAGTACTTC
NA TRBJ1-4 NA TRBV4-1 CASSPREGRTLGTNEKLFF TGCGCCAGCAGCCCTCGGGAGGGACGCACCCTTGGGACTAATGAAAAACTGTTTTTT
NA TRBJ1-1 NA TRBV9 CASSVVTGEAFF TGTGCCAGCAGCGTAGTGACAGGAGAAGCTTTCTTT
NA TRBJ2-7 NA TRBV5-6 CASSLGQGLREQYF TGTGCCAGCAGCTTGGGCCAGGGGCTTCGAGAGCAGTACTTC
NA TRBJ1-2 TRBD1 TRBV30 CAWSVTGEAGYTF TGTGCCTGGAGTGTAACAGGGGAGGCTGGCTACACCTTC
once TRBJ1-5 TRBD1 TRBV27 CASSLQGAGQPQHF TGTGCCAGCAGTCTACAGGGGGCCGGACAGCCCCAGCATTTT
NA TRBJ1-3 NA TRBV18 CASSPPFSGNTIYF TGTGCCAGCTCACCACCCTTCTCTGGAAACACCATATATTTT
NA TRBJ2-5 NA TRBV5-1 CASSLQGLEETQYF TGCGCCAGCAGCTTACAGGGTTTGGAAGAGACCCAGTACTTC
NA TRBJ1-1 NA TRBV25-1 CASSESYSRAEAFF TGTGCCAGCAGTGAATCTTACAGTAGAGCTGAAGCTTTCTTT
NA TRBJ2-7 NA TRBV5-1 CASKSSQGSAYEQYF TGCGCCAGCAAGTCGAGTCAGGGCTCCGCTTACGAGCAGTACTTC
once TRBJ1-2 NA TRBV6-5 CASGPPRYGYTF TGTGCCAGCGGGCCGCCACGTTATGGCTACACCTTC
NA TRBJ1-4 TRBD1 TRBV3-1/TRBV3-2 CASSKQGYNEKLFF TGTGCCAGCAGCAAACAGGGGTATAATGAAAAACTGTTTTTT
once TRBJ2-2 NA TRBV24-1 CATSLSGELFF TGTGCCACCAGTCTATCCGGGGAGCTGTTTTTT
NA TRBJ1-2 TRBD1 TRBV5-6 CASSTGTGGNGYTF TGTGCCAGCAGCACCGGGACAGGGGGCAATGGCTACACCTTC
NA TRBJ1-2 NA TRBV24-1 CATSGGGEGGYTF TGTGCCACCAGTGGAGGAGGGGAGGGGGGCTACACCTTC
NA TRBJ2-2 NA TRBV7-2 CASRTKSGGANGELFF TGTGCCAGCAGAACAAAATCGGGGGGCGCAAACGGGGAGCTGTTTTTT
NA TRBJ1-2 TRBD1 TRBV5-1 CASSHSDRASYGYTF TGCGCCAGCAGCCACAGTGACAGGGCTTCCTATGGCTACACCTTC